Reported below is one T cell receptor (beta chain). Its antigen is currently not known. The sample holds no much larger clone one base away, and base qualities are not on file. These data come from a study of blood T cell repertoires in COVID-19 (TCRdb year 2020). At the level of the whole study: The collaborator samples originated in the United States, Italy and Spain and spanned the acute and convalescent phases of COVID-19. The repertoires were made available in a free public database intended to serve as a resource for research on the immune response to SARS-CoV-2. The samples were drawn from the first 160 participants of the ongoing ImmuneRACE study and from more than 1,000 subjects provided by 6 global collaborators. The material from the prospective study consisted of cDNA or gDNA derived from T cells, B-cell-depleted T cells, or PBMCs. Sample metadata almost always included a de-identified subject ID, COVID-19 status, age in years and sex. Where available, HLA class I and class II types were taken from metadata supplied by the sample provider and were not determined by assay-based typing. Subjects who had been exposed to COVID-19, were actively infected with it, or had recovered from it provided the deeply sampled blood TCRbeta repertoires that made up the dataset. What the work shows at the level of the full study, not this receptor alone: Clinical and demographic metadata were provided uncurated, with the amount varying by source and participant.

Based on the germline V gene, the CDR1 and CDR2 sequences are SGHTA and FQGNSA. Inclusive of the bounding cysteine and phenylalanine, the CDR3 is 18 residues long. Solely the CDR3 DNA is kept, with 54 bases framed from the first base. The germline ends are 19 bases apart after V is trimmed by 2 bases and J by 2 bases. The immunoSEQ Assay, a bias-controlled multiplex PCR, was used to amplify TCRbeta CDR3 regions from genomic DNA. The paper's processing steps were these. Nucleated cell counts per sample were estimated from amplification of reference gene primers within the assay. To quantify the absolute abundance of each unique TCRbeta CDR3 rearrangement, sequence reads were collapsed and filtered. For each sample, productive Simpson clonality was calculated by taking the square root of Simpson's diversity index across productive rearrangements. TCRdb's version of the immuneACCESS table is confined to in-frame rearrangements and falls short of the full clone set. An unresolved V gene accounts for under half of the shortfall where checked; the remainder is of unknown origin. V, J and clone size were drawn from that table, and D and trimming were deduced from the DNA. This sample has tens of thousands of clones in its table, and about nine tenths of those were observed once. Approximately 8% of the sample rests with the top ten.

Whole blood was collected in K2EDTA tubes by collaborating institutions according to the institutions' own protocols. For TCRbeta analysis, collaborator samples were shipped as frozen whole blood, as isolated PBMCs, or as DNA extracted from either sample type. Recombination joined TRBV7-2 with TRBJ1-5, with no confident D gene call. Sequenced input: peripheral blood. The sequence came from a man in his fifties or sixties with active COVID-19. CDR3 protein: CASSLREVAAYRNQPQHF. The DNA sequence is given as TGTGCCAGCAGCTTAAGGGAGGTGGCAGCTTACCGCAATCAGCCCCAGCATTTT.